The 7 T cell receptor beta chains listed next were all sequenced from one sample in a study of Graves' ophthalmopathy and Graves' hyperthyroidism. Amplification of TCR beta CDR3 regions used RNA transcripts. An opening RT-PCR round employed HTBI primers and preceded a second-round multiplex PCR. TCRdb re-called the multiplex PCR reads with MiXCR, one entry per CDR3 protein. This sample has under 200,000 distinct CDR3 sequences, with approximately 40% found just once. Sample: peripheral blood. The receptors derive from a woman in her thirties or forties with Graves' ophthalmopathy.

This clonotype was seen repeatedly, ten times or more. The V gene is TRBV6-2 or TRBV6-3, the J gene TRBJ1-5, with D maybe TRBD1 (5 bases). Germline V lookup: CDR1 MNHEY, CDR2 SVGEGT. The CDR3 length is 15 residues. Trimming pared 6 bases from V and 10 bases from J, leaving 22 bases between. CDR3 amino acids: CASSELQLPGNPQHF. The CDR3 DNA follows: TGTGCCAGCAGCGAACTTCAGCTCCCAGGGAATCCCCAGCATTTT.

V usage is TRBV4-2 and J usage is TRBJ1-1; D unclear. Germline CDR1 reads LGHNA; CDR2 reads YNFKEQ. The CDR3 is 15 amino acids. V dropped 1 base and J dropped 1 base, with 10 bases sitting between them. CDR3 sequence: CASSQGLGQNTEAFF. The CDR3 DNA reads as TGTGCCAGCAGCCAAGGGCTGGGCCAGAACACTGAAGCTTTCTTT.

This chain joins TRBV6-1 and TRBJ2-7; D may be TRBD2 (6 bases). The CDR3 has 14 residues. Trimming stripped 4 bases from V and 5 bases from J, with 15 bases between. Germline V gives CDR1 MNHNS, CDR2 SASEGT. Written as DNA, the CDR3 is TGTGCCAGCAGTGTCGGGGGTCGGGACGACGAGCAGTACTTC. Its translation: CASSVGGRDDEQYF.

This clonotype was seen repeatedly, ten times or more. The chain uses TRBV28 and TRBJ1-1; the D is unclear. This CDR3 comprises 12 residues. Trimming took off 0 bases at V and 7 bases at J, with 6 bases between the two ends. Germline CDR1 MDHEN, CDR2 SYDVKM. CDR3 coding DNA: TGTGCCAGCAGTTTATGGGAAAGTGAAGCTTTCTTT. Its protein is CASSLWESEAFF.

This clonotype was counted at least ten times. The V call is TRBV24-1, the J call TRBJ1-2; unclear D gene. The length of the CDR3 is 13 residues. The germline CDR1 and CDR2 sequences are KGHDR and SFDVKD. With 7 bases removed from V and 4 bases from J, the gap between germline ends came to 12 bases. The CDR3 region has the DNA TGTGCCACCAGCCCGGGATTGAGCTATGGCTACACCTTC. Its translation is CATSPGLSYGYTF.

The rearrangement joins TRBV6-1 to TRBJ2-7, with TRBD2 identical over 8 bases. This CDR3 has 15 amino acids. Germline assignment: CDR1 MNHNS and CDR2 SASEGT. Trimming cost V 8 bases and J 9 bases; bases outside gene matches: 18. In DNA, the CDR3 is TGTGCCAGCCGTCAAGCGGGGGAGAACAAAGGCGGGCAGTACTTC. Amino acid sequence: CASRQAGENKGGQYF.

This clonotype was seen repeatedly, ten times or more. The rearrangement links TRBV6-1 to TRBJ1-6, with 7 bases identical to TRBD1. J gave up 7 bases and V 5 bases, and 5 bases lay outside the gene matches. The germline gives CDR1 MNHNS, CDR2 SASEGT. The CDR3 sequence is 14 residues long. DNA for the CDR3: TGTGCCAGCAGTCGGGACAGTTCAAATTCACCCCTCCACTTT. Its translation is CASSRDSSNSPLHF.